The 22 T cell receptor beta chains below all came from one sample that was sequenced in a study of T-cell memory formation after mild COVID-19. TCRdb independently ran MiXCR on the 5' RACE reads; one entry per CDR3 protein. The sample has about 430,000 distinct CDR3 sequences, about a sixth seen once. Sequencing was carried out using PBMCs or a T cell subset sorted from them (not recorded which). The source of these receptors is a man aged 18-30 years who had mild COVID-19 (a few samples of this study predate the infection). Cell type and time point are not known.

As DNA, the CDR3 is TGTGCCAGCAGCTTCCTCCAGGTTTCGAACACTGAAGCTTTCTTT. It yields the protein CASSFLQVSNTEAFF. The chain links TRBV7-9 to TRBJ1-1; D is unclear. V lost 3 bases and J 1 base, leaving 12 bases between the germline ends. The CDR3 length is 15 residues. Germline V gives CDR1 SEHNR, CDR2 FQNEAQ (reference sequence). The variable domain in full, completed from reference TRBV7-9 and TRBJ1-1, reads DTGVSQNPRHKITKRGQNVTFRCDPISEHNRLYWYRQTLGQGPEFLTYFQNEAQLEKSRLLSDRFSAERPKGSFSTLEIQRTEQGDSAMYLCASSFLQVSNTEAFFGQGTRLTVV.

V is TRBV6-5 and J is TRBJ1-5; the match to TRBD1 covers 9 bases. Trimming took 0 bases from V and 9 from J; bases not matched to a gene: 6. Germline V gene sequence: CDR1 MNHEY, CDR2 SVGAGI. This CDR3 is 15 amino acids long. CDR3 sequence: CASSYSGQGRSPQHF. DNA of the CDR3: TGTGCCAGCAGTTACTCCGGACAGGGGCGTTCGCCCCAGCATTTT.

The rearrangement uses TRBV20-1 and TRBJ2-5; D is unclear. The CDR3 runs to 10 residues. The V end lost 1 base, the J end lost 7 bases, and 4 bases lay between the germline ends. CDR1 and CDR2 (germline): DFQATT, SNEGSKA (reference sequence). Here the CDR3 DNA reads TGCAGTGCTAGAGGGGGGACCCAGTACTTC. Its protein is CSARGGTQYF.

The chain carries TRBV6-5 and TRBJ2-3, with D perhaps assigned TRBD1 or TRBD2 (5 bases each). This CDR3 region has 16 residues. In germline, CDR1 is MNHEY, CDR2 SVGAGI. The V end was cut by 4 bases, the J end by 2 bases, with 16 bases between. CDR3 DNA: TGTGCCAGCAGTTCCCCCCCATCAGGGACCACAGATACGCAGTATTTT. Translation gives CASSSPPSGTTDTQYF.

This clonotype was found a few times. V gene TRBV6-2 or TRBV6-3 combines with J gene TRBJ2-7; the D gene is possibly TRBD1 (6 bases). In germline, CDR1 is MNHEY, CDR2 SVGEGT. CDR3 length equals 11 residues. Trimming cost V 8 bases and J 3 bases, with 8 bases left between them. In DNA form, the CDR3 reads TGTGCCAGCCGGGACATCTACGAGCAGTACGTC. Translating it yields CASRDIYEQYV.

This clonotype was counted at least ten times. The chain recombines TRBV7-9 with TRBJ1-2; the D is unclear. The germline gives CDR1 SEHNR, CDR2 FQNEAQ (reference sequence). Trimming took 1 base from V and 5 from J, leaving 14 bases between them. The CDR3 sequence is 15 residues long. CDR3 protein: CASSLVGAGLYGYTF. CDR3 sequence (DNA): TGTGCCAGCAGCTTAGTAGGAGCAGGCTTATATGGCTACACCTTC.

The V and J genes are TRBV11-2 and TRBJ2-3; possible D gene TRBD1, 6 bases. The CDR3 covers 15 residues. The V gene's germline CDR1 is SGHAT and CDR2 FQNNGV. V lost 0 bases and J lost 5, with 12 bases in between. CDR3 sequence: CASSLDRYRVDTQYF. The CDR3 coding sequence is TGTGCCAGCAGCTTAGACCGATACAGGGTAGATACGCAGTATTTT.

V and J are TRBV9 and TRBJ2-1; 7 bases align to TRBD2. From germline, CDR1 is SGDLS and CDR2 YYNGEE. Trimming cost V 3 bases and J 3 bases; bases outside gene matches: 3. The CDR3 is 14 amino acids. The CDR3 spells CASSARGVYNEQFF. CDR3 sequence (DNA): TGTGCCAGCAGCGCCCGGGGGGTCTACAATGAGCAGTTCTTC.

The chain links TRBV2 to TRBJ2-7, with 11 bases fitting TRBD1. Germline values: CDR1 SNHLY, CDR2 FYNNEI. With 6 bases clipped from V and 4 bases from J, the junction kept 5 bases outside the gene matches. The CDR3 is made up of 14 amino acids. The CDR3 DNA reads as TGTGCCAGCAGAGGGACAGGGGGGAGGTACGAGCAGTACTTC. This translates into CASRGTGGRYEQYF.

This clonotype has just a few counts. This chain joins TRBV3-1 and TRBJ1-2, with D hard to call. This CDR3 is 15 amino acids long. The germline CDR1 and CDR2 sequences are LGHDT and YNNKEL (reference sequence). The germline V and J ends were trimmed by 0 bases and 4 bases, with 12 bases remaining between them. This CDR3 is CASSQDSVRIYGYTF. The CDR3 DNA sequence: TGTGCCAGCAGCCAAGATTCGGTACGGATCTATGGCTACACCTTC.

The chain links TRBV7-2 to TRBJ1-2; possible D gene TRBD1, 5 bases. This CDR3 has 14 amino acids. V was trimmed by 1 base and J by 4 bases, leaving 10 bases between them. Germline V gives CDR1 SGHTA, CDR2 FQGNSA. CDR3 sequence (DNA): TGTGCCAGCAGCTTAGAATGGGGCTTCTATGGCTACACCTTC. Translated: CASSLEWGFYGYTF.

This clonotype was counted many times. The rearrangement uses TRBV5-1 and TRBJ2-7; D is undetermined. This CDR3 contains 16 residues. The V end lost 2 bases, the J end lost 0 bases, and 15 bases lay between the germline ends. Germline CDR1 and CDR2: SGHRS and YFSETQ. In DNA, the CDR3 is TGCGCCAGCAGCTTACAGCCTCCAGGTCTCTCCTACGAGCAGTACTTC. It codes for CASSLQPPGLSYEQYF.

The chain joins TRBV4-1 to TRBJ1-1; D gene ambiguous. V lost 0 bases to trimming and J lost 12 bases, with 11 bases between them. Per germline, CDR1 MGHRA and CDR2 YSYEKL. The CDR3 has 12 residues. Here the CDR3 DNA reads TGCGCCAGCAGCCAAGATGGGAGGGTATCTTTCTTT. Translated: CASSQDGRVSFF.

At least ten counts were recorded for this clonotype. The chain carries TRBV20-1 and TRBJ1-1; tentatively, D is TRBD1 (5 bases). CDR1 and CDR2 from the germline V gene are DFQATT and SNEGSKA (reference sequence). There are 14 residues in the CDR3. Trimming cost V 0 bases and J 4 bases, with 12 bases left between them. CDR3 sequence reads: CSAREGPGVTEAFF. DNA for the CDR3: TGCAGTGCTAGAGAGGGGCCAGGCGTCACTGAAGCTTTCTTT.

In this sample, this clonotype turned up a few times. V and J are TRBV7-8 and TRBJ2-5; the D gene is possibly TRBD1 (7 bases). The CDR3 consists of 18 residues. Germline CDR1 SGHVS, CDR2 FQNEAQ. Trimming removed 1 base at V and 5 bases at J, with 23 bases between. CDR3 loop: CASSLGGGGRPVWETQYF. CDR3 in DNA: TGTGCCAGCAGCTTAGGAGGAGGGGGCCGGCCCGTGTGGGAGACCCAGTACTTC.

At least ten counts were recorded for this clonotype. The gene calls are TRBV6-1 and TRBJ1-1, with unresolved D. V was shortened by 1 base and J by 8 bases, with 11 bases between the two germline ends. Germline V gene lookup returns CDR1 MNHNS and CDR2 SASEGT. The CDR3 is made up of 13 amino acids. The CDR3 region has the DNA TGTGCCAGCAGTGAAGGTCGGGGTCTAGAAGCTTTCTTT. Encoded protein: CASSEGRGLEAFF.

The J gene is TRBJ2-2, the V gene TRBV21-1; the tabulated D call, TRBD1, remains unverified against the DNA. TRBV21-1 is a pseudogene locus. This CDR3 comprises 15 residues. This CDR3 reads CAKGQGERRTGELFF. The DNA for the CDR3 is TGTGCCAAGGGACAGGGGGAGCGCCGAACCGGGGAGCTGTTTTTT.

This clonotype was observed a handful of times. The chain links TRBV20-1 to TRBJ2-1; 10 bases agree with TRBD2. The V segment lost 5 bases and the J segment 4 bases; nucleotides outside the gene matches: 14. Germline V gene sequence: CDR1 DFQATT, CDR2 SNEGSKA (reference sequence). The CDR3 contains 17 residues. CDR3 protein: CSAQRGGSGNVYNEQFF. DNA of the CDR3: TGCAGTGCTCAGCGGGGGGGTAGCGGGAACGTATACAATGAGCAGTTCTTC.

CDR3 in DNA: TGCGCCAGCTCCCTCCGGGGGGGCGCGGACACCGGGGAGCTGTTTTTT. This codes for CASSLRGGADTGELFF. The chain recombines TRBV5-1 with TRBJ2-2, with 8 bases fitting TRBD2. CDR1 and CDR2 (germline): SGHRS, YFSETQ. The J segment lost 3 bases and the V segment lost 7 bases, leaving 11 bases of the junction unmatched. The CDR3 has 16 amino acids.

The rearrangement links TRBV6-4 to TRBJ2-3; 12 bases are a match to TRBD2. This CDR3 has 16 amino acids. CDR1 and CDR2 (germline): MRHNA, SNTAGT. The junction had 7 bases not matched to a gene; V was cut back by 6 bases and J by 3 bases. Written as DNA, the CDR3 is TGTGCCAGCAGCGAAACTAGCGGGGGGTCTACAGATACGCAGTATTTT. It encodes CASSETSGGSTDTQYF.

This clonotype showed up just a few times. This chain joins TRBV24-1 and TRBJ2-5, with D perhaps matching TRBD2 (7 bases). Germline CDR1 and CDR2: KGHDR and SFDVKD. Trimming stripped 4 bases from V and 5 bases from J, with 16 bases between. The CDR3 is 15 amino acids. Here the CDR3 reads CATSDAGGAQETQYF. CDR3 bases: TGTGCCACCAGTGACGCTGGGGGGGCCCAGGAGACCCAGTACTTC.

This clonotype was detected only a few times. The chain joins TRBV12-3 or TRBV12-4 to TRBJ2-2, with no clear D. Trimming stripped 3 bases from V and 6 bases from J, with 11 bases between. CDR3 length: 14 residues. As DNA, the CDR3 is TGTGCCAGCAGTTTTCAAGGGTTCCCCGGGGAGCTGTTTTTT. Amino acids: CASSFQGFPGELFF.